These 16 T cell receptor beta chains were all obtained from the same sample, sequenced in a study of tumor-infiltrating lymphocytes in primary liver carcinoma. cDNA specific to TCR beta was made from around 530 ng of total RNA, with a constant-region primer employed for priming. Three nested multiplex PCR rounds, a slightly modified ARM-PCR method, built the TCR beta libraries. In the first two PCR rounds, TRBV1-TRBV30 forward primers were paired with a C-beta reverse primer, and each round lasted about 10 cycles. In TCRdb, the multiplex PCR reads were re-called with MiXCR into one record per CDR3 protein. Among under 45,000 distinct CDR3 sequences listed, roughly 74% were seen once. Starting material for RNA and DNA co-extraction consisted of roughly 17-31 mg of unsorted bulk tissue. Sequenced material: liver tumor tissue from sampling region 4. Subset denoted: tumor region T4, right-lateral pole. The receptors were gathered from a man between 35 and 55 years old with primary liver carcinoma and hepatitis B virus infection.

Turning to this clonotype: The CDR3 does not close with the conserved phenylalanine or tryptophan, likely indicating a read error. No DNA is shown, since the ends of the CDR3 on it are uncertain; the CDR3 is the one TCRdb lists. This chain connects TRBV11-2 to TRBJ2-7. Per the germline V gene, CDR1 is SGHAT and CDR2 is FQNNGV. Inclusive of both ends, the CDR3 amounts to 14 amino acids. CDR3 region: CGSSSNRNSYEHYY.

Points on this clonotype: One end of the junction does not line up with germline, which may come from a read error. This sequence joins TRBV6-6 and TRBJ1-5; TRBD1 aligns across 9 bases. CDR3 size: 18 residues. The germline V gene encodes CDR1 MNHNY and CDR2 SVGAGI (reference sequence). CDR3: CTNSYFDPTGGLNQPQHF. CDR3 DNA: TGTACCAACAGTTACTTCGATCCGACAGGGGGGCTAAATCAGCCCCAACATTTT.

This clonotype was found a few times. A much larger clone lies one base from this, so it may be a read error. The chain uses TRBV28 and TRBJ2-1, with 8 bases matching TRBD1. The CDR3 has 14 amino acids. V lost 5 bases to trimming and J lost 8 bases; unmatched junction nucleotides: 8. Looked up from germline, CDR1 is MDHEN and CDR2 is SYDVKM. The CDR3 sequence: CASSPRDRYHEQFF. CDR3 nucleotides: TGTGCCAGCAGTCCCCGGGACAGGTACCATGAGCAGTTCTTC.

As to this clonotype: At one boundary the junction diverges from the germline segment, which might be a read error. This chain joins TRBV5-4 and TRBJ2-3; 9 bases agree with TRBD2. The V gene's germline CDR1 is SGHNT and CDR2 YYREEE (reference sequence). CDR3 length equals 16 residues. The CDR3 sequence: CASSLLAGGPSDTQYF. The CDR3 bases are TGTGCCAGTAGCTTGCTCGCGGGAGGGCCCTCAGACACGCAGTATTTT.

The table lists this clonotype with a count of one. Compared with germline, one end of the junction differs, possibly owing to a read error. V and J are TRBV7-9 and TRBJ2-1, with D hard to call. Germline loops: CDR1 SEHNR, CDR2 FQNEAQ (reference sequence). The CDR3 is 11 residues long. The CDR3 spells CASSPYNGQFF. The CDR3 DNA is TGTGCCAGCAGCCCTTACAATGGGCAGTTCTTC.

The DNA for the CDR3 is TGCAGTCACCATACTAGCGGGGACTTCAATGAGCAGTTCTTC. Its translation: CSHHTSGDFNEQFF. This chain links TRBV29-1 with TRBJ2-1, with 10 bases aligning to TRBD2. Germline loops: CDR1 SQVTM, CDR2 ANQGSEA. The CDR3 spans 14 residues.

Of note for this clonotype: Compared with germline, one end of the junction differs, possibly owing to a read error. The chain has TRBV30 and TRBJ1-2; a weak D match, TRBD1 (6 bases). Germline CDR1 is GTSNPN and CDR2 is SVGIG (reference sequence). The CDR3 runs to 15 residues. Here the CDR3 reads CTWSSPTGLIYGYTF. The DNA for the CDR3 is TGTACCTGGAGTAGCCCCACAGGGTTAATCTATGGCTACACCTTC.

Of note for this clonotype: At one boundary the junction diverges from the germline segment, which might be a read error. The V call is TRBV6-6, the J call TRBJ1-1; possible D gene TRBD1, 5 bases. The CDR3 runs to 14 residues. The germline CDR1 and CDR2 sequences are MNHNY and SVGAGI (reference sequence). CDR3 protein: CVSSETVVRTEAFF. CDR3 DNA sequence: TGTGTCAGCAGTGAGACAGTGGTAAGGACTGAAGCTTTCTTT.

J is TRBJ2-2 and V is TRBV28; D perhaps matches TRBD1 (6 bases). This CDR3 has 13 residues. V was trimmed by 10 bases and J by 8 bases, leaving 17 bases between them. Germline CDR1 MDHEN, CDR2 SYDVKM. CDR3 in amino acids: CATEKGGAGELFF. The CDR3 DNA sequence: TGTGCCACCGAGAAAGGGGGAGCAGGGGAGCTGTTTTTT.

Concerning this clonotype: Compared with germline, one end of the junction differs, possibly owing to a read error. CDR3 residues: CTSNSGLAGTDTQYF. The CDR3 bases are TGTACCAGTAACTCAGGACTAGCGGGAACAGATACGCAGTATTTT. J is TRBJ2-3 and V is TRBV6-5; 12 bases are a match to TRBD2. The CDR3 has 15 residues. Looked up from germline, CDR1 is MNHEY and CDR2 is SVGAGI.

This clonotype was seen more than once but under ten times. The chain links TRBV20-1 to TRBJ2-7, with D possibly TRBD2 on 6 matching bases. Deletions cut 2 bases from V and 2 bases from J, with 16 bases between. This CDR3 spans 15 amino acids. Germline values: CDR1 DFQATT, CDR2 SNEGSKA (reference sequence). CDR3 in DNA: TGCAGTGCTAGATTTGGCGCTAGCGCTCCCTACGAGCAGTACTTC. Translation gives CSARFGASAPYEQYF.

The CDR3 spells CASSAEGTGKLFF. The CDR3 region has the DNA TGTGCCAGCAGTGCGGAAGGGACAGGGAAGCTGTTTTTT. The chain carries TRBV6-4 and TRBJ2-2, with 9 bases lining up with TRBD1. There are 13 residues in the CDR3. Looked up from germline, CDR1 is MRHNA and CDR2 is SNTAGT. With V trimmed by 4 bases and J by 12 bases, 6 bases remained unmatched.

This chain connects TRBV29-1 to TRBJ1-1; tentatively, D is TRBD1 (5 bases). Germline V CDR1 and CDR2: SQVTM, ANQGSEA. This CDR3 contains 12 residues. CDR3 DNA sequence: TGCAGTACCATCGGACGGGGGACTGAAGCTTTCTTT. This sequence encodes CSTIGRGTEAFF.

The table lists this clonotype with many counts. A much bigger clone sits one base away, suggesting this may be a read error. The rearrangement links TRBV7-8 to TRBJ2-3; TRBD2 aligns across 11 bases. J lost 8 bases, V lost 1 base, and 11 bases had no gene match. This CDR3 has 17 residues. Germline values: CDR1 SGHVS, CDR2 FQNEAQ. The CDR3 region is CASSLVSLAGASLTQYF. CDR3 sequence (DNA): TGTGCCAGCAGCTTAGTCTCACTAGCGGGAGCTTCTCTTACGCAGTATTTT.

To note about this clonotype: A read error may produce the germline difference seen at one junction end. The gene calls are TRBV5-5 and TRBJ2-2; the match to TRBD2 covers 11 bases. This CDR3 region has 16 residues. Germline V lookup: CDR1 SGHKS, CDR2 YYEKEE (reference sequence). The CDR3 loop reads CASSAQLAGVIGELFF. CDR3 nucleotides: TGTGCTAGCAGCGCCCAACTAGCGGGGGTAATCGGGGAGCTGTTTTTT.

This clonotype occurred many times. The V call is TRBV19, the J call TRBJ2-7; TRBD1 matches at 7 bases. The CDR3 is 14 residues long. Germline lookup yields CDR1 LNHDA and CDR2 SQIVND (reference sequence). V shed 2 bases, J shed 3 bases, and the junction held 4 bases outside the gene matches. CDR3 loop: CASSITGANYEQYF. CDR3 nucleotides: TGTGCCAGTAGTATAACAGGGGCGAACTACGAGCAGTACTTC.